Below are 4 T cell receptor beta chains sequenced from a single sample in a study of CD4+ T cells in melanoma. The method was immunoSEQ multiplex PCR; TCRdb's version includes in-frame clones alone and lacks a portion of them. The profile shows around 130,000 clones, about 90% of them singletons. These receptors came from a human donor with melanoma.

The CDR3 here is CASSPRARGNSPLHF. Here the CDR3 DNA reads TGTGCCAGCAGCCCACGAGCCAGGGGTAATTCACCCCTCCACTTT. The genes are TRBV7-8 and TRBJ1-6, with a possible D match to TRBD1 (6 bases). V was shortened by 5 bases and J by 6 bases, with 14 bases between the two germline ends. CDR1 and CDR2 (germline): SGHVS, FQNEAQ. The length of the CDR3 is 15 residues.

The chain employs TRBV7-2 and TRBJ2-1; 7 bases align to TRBD2. CDR1 is SGHTA and CDR2 is FQGNSA in the germline V gene. The CDR3 has 17 amino acids. V lost 5 bases to trimming and J lost 0 bases; unmatched junction nucleotides: 10. The CDR3 loop reads CASSPALGGSSYNEQFF. The CDR3 DNA is TGTGCCAGCAGCCCGGCTTTGGGGGGGAGCTCCTACAATGAGCAGTTCTTC.

CDR3: CASSRSSYNSPLHF. For the CDR3, the DNA is TGTGCCAGCAGCCGAAGCTCCTATAATTCACCCCTCCACTTT. V is TRBV7-2 and J is TRBJ1-6; D unresolved. V was cut by 5 bases and J by 0 bases, with 5 bases left in between. CDR1 and CDR2 from the germline V gene are SGHTA and FQGNSA. CDR3 size: 14 residues.

This clone appeared once. The chain combines TRBV11-3 with TRBJ1-1; no reliable D call. Per the germline V gene, CDR1 is SGHNT and CDR2 is YENEEA. The CDR3 has 13 amino acids. The V end lost 1 base, the J end lost 4 bases, and 7 bases lay between the germline ends. For the CDR3, the DNA is TGTGCCAGCAGCTTAGGGGTCACCACTGAAGCTTTCTTT. Translated, it gives CASSLGVTTEAFF.